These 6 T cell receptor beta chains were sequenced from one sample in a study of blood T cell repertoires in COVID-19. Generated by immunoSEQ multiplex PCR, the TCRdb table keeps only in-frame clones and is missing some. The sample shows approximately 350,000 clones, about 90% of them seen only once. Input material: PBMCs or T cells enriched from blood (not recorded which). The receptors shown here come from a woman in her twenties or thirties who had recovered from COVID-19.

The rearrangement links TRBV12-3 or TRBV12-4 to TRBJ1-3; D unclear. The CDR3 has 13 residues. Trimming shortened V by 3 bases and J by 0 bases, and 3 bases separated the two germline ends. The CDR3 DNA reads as TGTGCCAGCAGTTTCTACTCTGGAAACACCATATATTTT. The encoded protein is CASSFYSGNTIYF.

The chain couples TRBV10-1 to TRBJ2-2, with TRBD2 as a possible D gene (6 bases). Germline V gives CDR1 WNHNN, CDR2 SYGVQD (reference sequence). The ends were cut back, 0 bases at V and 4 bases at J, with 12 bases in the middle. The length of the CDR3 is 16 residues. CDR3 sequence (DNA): TGCGCCAGCAGTGAGTCTGGGGTCGGGGGCACCGGGGAGCTGTTTTTT. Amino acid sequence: CASSESGVGGTGELFF.

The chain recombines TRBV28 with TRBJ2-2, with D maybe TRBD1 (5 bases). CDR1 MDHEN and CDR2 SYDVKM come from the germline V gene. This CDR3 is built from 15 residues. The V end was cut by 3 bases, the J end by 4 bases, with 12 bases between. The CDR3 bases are TGTGCCAGCAGTTTTGCGCAGGGTGGCACCGGGGAGCTGTTTTTT. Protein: CASSFAQGGTGELFF.

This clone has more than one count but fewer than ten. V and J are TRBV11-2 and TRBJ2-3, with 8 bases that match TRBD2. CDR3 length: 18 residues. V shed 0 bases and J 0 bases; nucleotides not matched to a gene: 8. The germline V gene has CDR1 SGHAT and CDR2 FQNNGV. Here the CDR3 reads CASSLDRVAGISTDTQYF. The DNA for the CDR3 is TGTGCCAGCAGCTTAGATCGGGTAGCGGGAATAAGCACAGATACGCAGTATTTT. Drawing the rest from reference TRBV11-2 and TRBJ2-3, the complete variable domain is EAGVAQSPRYKIIEKRQSVAFWCNPISGHATLYWYQQILGQGPKLLIQFQNNGVVDDSQLPKDRFSAERLKGVDSTLKIQPAKLEDSAVYLCASSLDRVAGISTDTQYFGPGTRLTVL.

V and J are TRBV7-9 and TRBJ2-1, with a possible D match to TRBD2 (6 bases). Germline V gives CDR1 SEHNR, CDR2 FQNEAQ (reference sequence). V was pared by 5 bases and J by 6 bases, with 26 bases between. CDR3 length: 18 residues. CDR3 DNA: TGTGCCAGCAGCACAAATATTCAACTAGCTCGTCTAGGCAATGAGCAGTTCTTC. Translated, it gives CASSTNIQLARLGNEQFF.

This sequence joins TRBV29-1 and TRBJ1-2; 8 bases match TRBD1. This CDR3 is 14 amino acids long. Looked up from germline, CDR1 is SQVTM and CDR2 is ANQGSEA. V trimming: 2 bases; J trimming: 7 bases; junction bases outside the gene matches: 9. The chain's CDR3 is CSVETRDRFRGYTF. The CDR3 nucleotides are TGCAGCGTTGAAACCCGGGACAGGTTCCGTGGCTACACCTTC.